The 27 T cell receptor beta chains presented below share a single source sample, sequenced in a study of cytomegalovirus exposure and HLA in healthy donors. Primers: 60 Vbeta forward and 13 Jbeta reverse. Repertoires were generated with immunoSEQ multiplex PCR, while TCRdb's copy carries only in-frame clones and drops some. This sample has some 170,000 clones; 70% to 85% occur once, and the top ten carry 4.3%. The specimen was PBMCs. These receptors were obtained from a man aged 40-49 years in good health and CMV-seronegative.

The CDR3 loop is CAWRIEETQYF. The CDR3 DNA reads as TGTGCCTGGAGAATAGAGGAGACCCAGTACTTC. The genes are TRBV30 and TRBJ2-5; no definite D call. CDR1 is GTSNPN and CDR2 is SVGIG in the germline V gene (reference sequence). This CDR3 has 11 amino acids. V lost 3 bases, J lost 5 bases, and 7 bases lay in between.

This clone occurred once. The chain employs TRBV30 and TRBJ1-1; D gene uncertain. The CDR3 is 14 amino acids. Trimming cost V 4 bases and J 1 base, with 13 bases left between them. CDR1 is GTSNPN and CDR2 is SVGIG in the germline V gene (reference sequence). The CDR3, as DNA: TGTGCCTGGACTGAGAGCCTTAGGAACACTGAAGCTTTCTTT. The encoded protein is CAWTESLRNTEAFF.

V usage is TRBV4-3 and J usage is TRBJ2-5; 7 bases align to TRBD1. Germline values: CDR1 LGHNA, CDR2 YSLEER. The CDR3 runs to 15 residues. V trimming: 0 bases; J trimming: 4 bases; junction bases outside the gene matches: 5. The CDR3 region has the DNA TGCGCCAGCAGCCAAGACAACTACAGGGGAGAGACCCAGTACTTC. Protein: CASSQDNYRGETQYF.

The chain couples TRBV7-2 to TRBJ1-3; no reliable D call. The germline V and J ends were trimmed by 3 bases and 0 bases, with 15 bases remaining between them. This CDR3 comprises 17 residues. CDR1 and CDR2 from the germline V gene are SGHTA and FQGNSA. The CDR3 bases are TGTGCCAGCAGCTTTACCCCAGCGGCGAGCTCTGGAAACACCATATATTTT. This codes for CASSFTPAASSGNTIYF.

J is TRBJ2-7 and V is TRBV27; 8 bases are shared with TRBD1. The V and J ends lost 2 bases and 6 bases, in that order; junction bases with no gene match: 9. CDR1 and CDR2 (germline): MNHEY, SMNVEV (reference sequence). The CDR3 runs to 15 residues. The CDR3 nucleotides are TGTGCCAGCAGTTTAGGTCCGGGACAGGCGTTCGAGCAGTACTTC. Residues: CASSLGPGQAFEQYF.

The V call is TRBV5-1, the J call TRBJ2-2; TRBD1 aligns across 7 bases. The CDR3 contains 16 residues. Germline V gene sequence: CDR1 SGHRS, CDR2 YFSETQ. Trimming took 0 bases from V and 0 from J; bases not matched to a gene: 2. CDR3 DNA: TGCGCCAGCAGCTTGGCCGGGACAGCGAACACCGGGGAGCTGTTTTTT. The encoded protein is CASSLAGTANTGELFF.

This clone was detected only a few times. This chain uses TRBV7-6 with TRBJ1-4, with 8 bases lining up with TRBD1. The CDR3 runs 16 residues. Per the germline V gene, CDR1 is SGHVS and CDR2 is FNYEAQ. V trimming: 3 bases; J trimming: 7 bases; junction bases outside the gene matches: 10. CDR3 protein: CASSLGPGGAVEKLFF. The CDR3 DNA sequence: TGTGCCAGCAGCTTGGGGCCAGGGGGCGCGGTTGAAAAACTGTTTTTT.

In nucleotides, the CDR3 is TGTGCCAGCAGTACGGGACTGGGAACCTACGAGCAGTACTTC. Encoded protein: CASSTGLGTYEQYF. This chain connects TRBV6-1 to TRBJ2-7; D is perhaps TRBD2 (6 bases). CDR1 MNHNS and CDR2 SASEGT come from the germline V gene. This CDR3 is 14 amino acids long. Trimming removed 5 bases at V and 2 bases at J, with 13 bases between.

The rearrangement links TRBV28 to TRBJ1-1; tentatively, D is TRBD1 (5 bases). Germline V gene data show CDR1 as MDHEN and CDR2 as SYDVKM. Trimming removed 6 bases from V and 11 bases from J, with 13 bases in between. The CDR3 has 11 amino acids. This CDR3 is CASRTRAEAFF. The CDR3 region has the DNA TGTGCCAGCAGAACCAGGGCCGAGGCTTTCTTT.

The gene calls are TRBV7-2 and TRBJ2-5, with D perhaps matching TRBD2 (6 bases). CDR1 and CDR2 (germline): SGHTA, FQGNSA. This CDR3 is 15 amino acids long. Trimming took off 6 bases at V and 5 bases at J, with 19 bases between the two ends. The CDR3 DNA reads TGTGCCAGCAGGGCGGATGGAGGGGCGAGGGAGACCCAGTACTTC. Its protein product is CASRADGGARETQYF.

The chain employs TRBV19 and TRBJ1-5; 9 nucleotides align to TRBD1. This CDR3 comprises 16 residues. Germline CDR1 reads LNHDA; CDR2 reads SQIVND (reference sequence). Losses at the gene ends were 7 bases for V and 6 bases for J; bases not matched to a gene: 13. In DNA form, the CDR3 reads TGTGCCAGTATACAACGCCCGGACAGGGGAGGTCAGCCCCAGCATTTT. Its translation is CASIQRPDRGGQPQHF.

This clone was detected a few times. The rearrangement uses TRBV7-9 and TRBJ2-7; possible D gene TRBD1, 6 bases. V shed 2 bases and J shed 4 bases, with 18 bases lying between them. CDR1 and CDR2 from the germline V gene are SEHNR and FQNEAQ (reference sequence). This CDR3 comprises 16 residues. The CDR3 is CASSLSGGQIFYEQYF. The CDR3 DNA follows: TGTGCCAGCAGCTTATCAGGAGGACAGATCTTTTACGAGCAGTACTTC.

The sample holds a few counts of this clone. The V and J genes are TRBV25-1 and TRBJ1-2; 12 positions match TRBD1. CDR3 length: 14 residues. CDR1 and CDR2 (germline): MGHDK, SYGVNS. Losses at the gene ends were 6 bases for V and 7 bases for J; bases not matched to a gene: 6. This CDR3 is CASRGQGAVSGYTF. The CDR3, as DNA: TGTGCCAGCAGGGGACAGGGGGCTGTAAGTGGCTACACCTTC.

The chain couples TRBV6-6 to TRBJ1-1; a possible D gene is TRBD1 (6 bases). Trimming pared 6 bases from V and 5 bases from J, leaving 13 bases between. Germline V gene data show CDR1 as MNHNY and CDR2 as SVGAGI (reference sequence). The CDR3 length is 13 residues. CDR3 coding DNA: TGTGCCAGCAGCCGGGACACCACTACTGAAGCTTTCTTT. Translated, it gives CASSRDTTTEAFF.

In this sample, this clone turned up once. The chain couples TRBV29-1 to TRBJ1-1; TRBD1 is a possible D gene (6 bases). CDR3 length equals 14 residues. V lost 6 bases and J 0 bases, leaving 14 bases between the germline ends. Germline loops: CDR1 SQVTM, CDR2 ANQGSEA. CDR3 DNA sequence: TGCAGCGTCCTACCGACAGGTATGAACACTGAAGCTTTCTTT. Translating gives CSVLPTGMNTEAFF.

On this clone: One end of the junction varies from germline; a read error may be responsible. The genes are TRBV2 and TRBJ2-1; 8 bases align to TRBD1. This CDR3 contains 10 residues. CDR1 and CDR2 from the germline V gene are SNHLY and FYNNEI. CDR3 sequence: CASRWTGMVF. Here the CDR3 DNA reads TGTGCCAGCAGGTGGACAGGGATGGTCTTC.

V is TRBV7-2 and J is TRBJ2-5; no reliable D call. V dropped 1 base and J dropped 1 base, with 10 bases sitting between them. Germline V gives CDR1 SGHTA, CDR2 FQGNSA. This CDR3 is built from 15 residues. The CDR3 reads CASSLVFASQETQYF. The CDR3 DNA is TGTGCCAGCAGCTTAGTTTTCGCCAGCCAAGAGACCCAGTACTTC.

The CDR3 loop reads CASRPSQSGNSPLHF. The CDR3 DNA reads TGTGCCAGCAGACCCTCACAAAGCGGTAATTCACCCCTCCACTTT. This chain joins TRBV28 and TRBJ1-6; D unresolved. Per the germline V gene, CDR1 is MDHEN and CDR2 is SYDVKM. The length of the CDR3 is 15 residues. V shed 6 bases and J shed 6 bases, with 15 bases lying between them.

This chain joins TRBV28 and TRBJ1-5, with TRBD1 matching over 10 bases. CDR3 length: 16 residues. The ends lost 5 bases at V and 5 bases at J; junction bases unmatched: 9. Germline CDR1 and CDR2: MDHEN and SYDVKM. The CDR3 is CASSITGQGPYQPQHF. CDR3 in DNA: TGTGCCAGCAGTATAACGGGACAGGGGCCCTATCAGCCCCAGCATTTT.

The rearrangement joins TRBV12-5 to TRBJ1-4, with 11 bases that match TRBD1. V shed 3 bases, J shed 8 bases, and the junction held 8 bases outside the gene matches. Germline CDR1 and CDR2: LGHNT and FRNRAP. This CDR3 contains 16 residues. The CDR3 DNA follows: TGTGCTAGTGGTTTAGGACAGGGGGCCCCGCAAGAAAAACTGTTTTTT. It encodes CASGLGQGAPQEKLFF. Supplemented by reference TRBV12-5 and TRBJ1-4, the full variable domain reads DARVTQTPRHKVTEMGQEVTMRCQPILGHNTVFWYRQTMMQGLELLAYFRNRAPLDDSGMPKDRFSAEMPDATLATLKIQPSEPRDSAVYFCASGLGQGAPQEKLFFGSGTQLSVL.

V and J are TRBV30 and TRBJ2-1, with 8 bases lining up with TRBD1. V gave up 5 bases and J gave up 2 bases; unmatched junction bases: 2. Per germline, CDR1 GTSNPN and CDR2 SVGIG (reference sequence). The CDR3 spans 13 residues. The DNA of the CDR3 is TGTGCCTGGGACAGGGGACCCTACAATGAGCAGTTCTTC. It specifies CAWDRGPYNEQFF.

The rearrangement uses TRBV10-3 and TRBJ2-7; 8 bases are shared with TRBD1. This CDR3 has 13 amino acids. V trimming: 10 bases; J trimming: 6 bases; junction bases outside the gene matches: 11. Germline loops: CDR1 ENHRY, CDR2 SYGVKD. CDR3 sequence: CATGGQVGAEQYF. DNA of the CDR3: TGTGCCACCGGGGGACAGGTTGGCGCCGAGCAGTACTTC.

The genes are TRBV5-1 and TRBJ2-5; D is undetermined. There are 17 residues in the CDR3. Germline CDR1 reads SGHRS; CDR2 reads YFSETQ. The V and J ends lost 1 base and 1 base respectively, with 17 bases between them. The CDR3 here is CASSLTEQPYTQETQYF. The CDR3 coding sequence is TGCGCCAGCAGCTTGACAGAGCAACCTTATACCCAAGAGACCCAGTACTTC.

This chain connects TRBV9 to TRBJ1-5; the D is unclear. The CDR3 runs 14 residues. V was pared by 0 bases and J by 7 bases, with 11 bases between. Germline V gene sequence: CDR1 SGDLS, CDR2 YYNGEE. The CDR3 region has the DNA TGTGCCAGCAGCGTAGGGAGCACGGGGCAGCCCCAGCATTTT. This gives the protein CASSVGSTGQPQHF. The variable domain in full, completed from reference TRBV9 and TRBJ1-5, reads DSGVTQTPKHLITATGQRVTLRCSPRSGDLSVYWYQQSLDQGLQFLIQYYNGEERAKGNILERFSAQQFPDLHSELNLSSLELGDSALYFCASSVGSTGQPQHFGDGTRLSIL.

This chain connects TRBV7-2 to TRBJ1-6; 9 nucleotides agree with TRBD1. Looked up from germline, CDR1 is SGHTA and CDR2 is FQGNSA. Trimming at V came to 5 bases and at J to 9 bases, leaving 11 bases not matched to a gene. The CDR3 has 16 amino acids. CDR3 in DNA: TGTGCCAGCAGCCCCCGGGACAGGGTAATGAGTTCACCCCTCCACTTT. Protein product: CASSPRDRVMSSPLHF.

The chain links TRBV27 to TRBJ2-7; 7 positions agree with TRBD1. CDR3 length: 16 residues. In germline, CDR1 is MNHEY, CDR2 SMNVEV (reference sequence). V trimming: 4 bases; J trimming: 1 base; junction bases outside the gene matches: 10. The CDR3 coding sequence is TGTGCCAGCAGTTCCCAACTACAGGGGCCTTCCTACGAGCAGTACTTC. Its protein product is CASSSQLQGPSYEQYF.

This clone was recorded only once. The J gene is TRBJ1-3, the V gene TRBV28; D is undetermined. The V end was cut by 9 bases, the J end by 0 bases, with 12 bases between. The CDR3 is 14 residues long. The germline gives CDR1 MDHEN, CDR2 SYDVKM. The CDR3: CASTDTNSGNTIYF. The CDR3 DNA sequence: TGTGCCAGTACTGACACGAACTCTGGAAACACCATATATTTT.